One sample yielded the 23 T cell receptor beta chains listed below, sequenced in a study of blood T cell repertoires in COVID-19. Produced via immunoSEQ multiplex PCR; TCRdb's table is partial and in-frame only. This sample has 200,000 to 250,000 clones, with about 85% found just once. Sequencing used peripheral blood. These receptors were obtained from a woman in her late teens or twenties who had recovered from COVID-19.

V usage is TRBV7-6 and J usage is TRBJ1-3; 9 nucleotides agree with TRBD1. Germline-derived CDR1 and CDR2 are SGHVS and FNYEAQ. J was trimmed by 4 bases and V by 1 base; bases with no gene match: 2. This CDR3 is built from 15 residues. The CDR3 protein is CASSLEQGAGNTIYF. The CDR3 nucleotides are TGTGCCAGCAGCTTAGAACAGGGGGCGGGAAACACCATATATTTT.

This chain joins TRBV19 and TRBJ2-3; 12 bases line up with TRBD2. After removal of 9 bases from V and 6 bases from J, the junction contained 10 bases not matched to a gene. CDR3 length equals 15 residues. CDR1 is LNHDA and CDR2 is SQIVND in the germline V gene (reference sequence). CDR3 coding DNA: TGTGCCAGCTTTCCTAGCGGGAGGGACCAGGATACGCAGTATTTT. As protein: CASFPSGRDQDTQYF.

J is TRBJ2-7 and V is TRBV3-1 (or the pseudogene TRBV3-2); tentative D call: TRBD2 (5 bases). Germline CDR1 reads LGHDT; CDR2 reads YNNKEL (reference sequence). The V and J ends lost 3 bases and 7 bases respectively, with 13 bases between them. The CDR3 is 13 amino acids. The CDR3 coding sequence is TGTGCCAGCAGCCACCAACCGGGCGGGGAGCAGTACTTC. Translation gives CASSHQPGGEQYF.

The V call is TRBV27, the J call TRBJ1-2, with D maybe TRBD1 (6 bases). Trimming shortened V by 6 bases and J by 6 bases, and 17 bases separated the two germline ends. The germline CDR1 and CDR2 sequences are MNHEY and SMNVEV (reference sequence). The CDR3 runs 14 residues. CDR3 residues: CASRRRQPGDGYTF. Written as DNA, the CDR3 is TGTGCCAGCAGACGGCGACAACCAGGGGATGGCTACACCTTC.

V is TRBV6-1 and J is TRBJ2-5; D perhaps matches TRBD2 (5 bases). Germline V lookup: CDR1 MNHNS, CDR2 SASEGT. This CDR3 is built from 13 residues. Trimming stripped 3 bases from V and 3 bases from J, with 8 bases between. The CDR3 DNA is TGTGCCAGCAGTGAGAGGGAAGAAGAGACCCAGTACTTC. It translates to CASSEREEETQYF.

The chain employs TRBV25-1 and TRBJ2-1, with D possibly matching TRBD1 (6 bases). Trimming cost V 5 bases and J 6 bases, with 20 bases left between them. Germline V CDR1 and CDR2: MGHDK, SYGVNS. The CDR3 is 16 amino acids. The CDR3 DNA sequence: TGTGCCAGCAGTCCAGAACAGGGTTCTTGGGGCAATGAGCAGTTCTTC. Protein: CASSPEQGSWGNEQFF.

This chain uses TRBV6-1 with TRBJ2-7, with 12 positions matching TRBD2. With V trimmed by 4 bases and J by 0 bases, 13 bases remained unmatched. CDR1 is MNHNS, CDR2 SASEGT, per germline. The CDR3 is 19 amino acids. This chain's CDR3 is CASSVQDGTSGFTSYEQYF. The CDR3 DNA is TGTGCCAGCAGTGTTCAGGACGGGACTAGCGGGTTTACCTCCTACGAGCAGTACTTC.

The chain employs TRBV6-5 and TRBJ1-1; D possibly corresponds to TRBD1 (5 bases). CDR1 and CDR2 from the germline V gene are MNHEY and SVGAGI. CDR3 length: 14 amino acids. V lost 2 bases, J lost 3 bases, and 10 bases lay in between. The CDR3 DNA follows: TGTGCCAGCAGTTACGTGGGAGGGGACACTGAAGCTTTCTTT. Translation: CASSYVGGDTEAFF.

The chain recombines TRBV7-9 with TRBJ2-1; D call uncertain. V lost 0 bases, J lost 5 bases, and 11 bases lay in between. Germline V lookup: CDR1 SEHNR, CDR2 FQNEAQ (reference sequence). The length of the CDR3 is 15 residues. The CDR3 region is CASSLASFSNNEQFF. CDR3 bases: TGTGCCAGCAGCTTAGCAAGCTTTAGCAACAATGAGCAGTTCTTC. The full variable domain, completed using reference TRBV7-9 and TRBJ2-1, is DTGVSQNPRHKITKRGQNVTFRCDPISEHNRLYWYRQTLGQGPEFLTYFQNEAQLEKSRLLSDRFSAERPKGSFSTLEIQRTEQGDSAMYLCASSLASFSNNEQFFGPGTRLTVL.

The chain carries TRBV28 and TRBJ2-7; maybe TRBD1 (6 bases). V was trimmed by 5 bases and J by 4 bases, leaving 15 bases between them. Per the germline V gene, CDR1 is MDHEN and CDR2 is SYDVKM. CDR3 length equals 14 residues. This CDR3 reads CASSRVIQGYEQYF. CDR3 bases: TGTGCCAGCAGTCGAGTTATACAGGGATACGAGCAGTACTTC.

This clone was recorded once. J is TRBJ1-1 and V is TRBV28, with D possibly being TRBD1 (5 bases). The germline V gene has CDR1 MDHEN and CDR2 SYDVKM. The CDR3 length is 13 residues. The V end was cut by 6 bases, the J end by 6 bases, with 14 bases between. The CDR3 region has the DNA TGTGCCAGCAGCCAACAGGTCCCTGCTGAAGCTTTCTTT. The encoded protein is CASSQQVPAEAFF.

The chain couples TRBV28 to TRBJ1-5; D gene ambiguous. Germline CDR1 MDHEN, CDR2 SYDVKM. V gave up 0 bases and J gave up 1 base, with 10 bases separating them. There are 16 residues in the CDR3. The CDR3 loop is CASSLWREGSNQPQHF. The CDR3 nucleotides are TGTGCCAGCAGTTTATGGAGGGAAGGGAGCAATCAGCCCCAGCATTTT.

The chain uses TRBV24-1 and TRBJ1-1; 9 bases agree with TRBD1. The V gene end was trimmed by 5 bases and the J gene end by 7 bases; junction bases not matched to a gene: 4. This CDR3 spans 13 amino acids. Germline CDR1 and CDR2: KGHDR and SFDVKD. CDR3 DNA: TGTGCCACCAGTGCCGGGACAGGGCTTGAAGCTTTCTTT. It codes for CATSAGTGLEAFF.

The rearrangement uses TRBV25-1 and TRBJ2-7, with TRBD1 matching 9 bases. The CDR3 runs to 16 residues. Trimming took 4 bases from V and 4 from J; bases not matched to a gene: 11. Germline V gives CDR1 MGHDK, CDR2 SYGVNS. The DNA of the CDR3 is TGTGCCAGCAGTGGCGTACAGGGGGCAGGTCGGTACGAGCAGTACTTC. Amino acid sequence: CASSGVQGAGRYEQYF.

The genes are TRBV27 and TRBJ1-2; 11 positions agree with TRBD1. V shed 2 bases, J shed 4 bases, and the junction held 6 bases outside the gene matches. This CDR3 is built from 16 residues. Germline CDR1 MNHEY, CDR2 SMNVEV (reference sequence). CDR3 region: CASSLTSGTGGYGYTF. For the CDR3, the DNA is TGTGCCAGCAGTTTAACCTCCGGGACAGGGGGCTATGGCTACACCTTC.

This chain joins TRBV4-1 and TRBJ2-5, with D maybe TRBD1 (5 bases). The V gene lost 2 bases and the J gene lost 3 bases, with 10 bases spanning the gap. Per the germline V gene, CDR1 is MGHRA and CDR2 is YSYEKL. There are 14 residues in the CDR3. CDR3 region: CASSQQATEETQYF. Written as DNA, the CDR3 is TGCGCCAGCAGCCAACAAGCGACAGAAGAGACCCAGTACTTC.

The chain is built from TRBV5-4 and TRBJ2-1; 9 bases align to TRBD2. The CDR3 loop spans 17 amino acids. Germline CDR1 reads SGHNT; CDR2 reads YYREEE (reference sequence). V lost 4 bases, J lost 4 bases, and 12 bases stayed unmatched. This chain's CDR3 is CASSTPSGREGYNEQFF. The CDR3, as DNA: TGTGCCAGCAGCACCCCATCGGGGCGGGAGGGGTACAATGAGCAGTTCTTC.

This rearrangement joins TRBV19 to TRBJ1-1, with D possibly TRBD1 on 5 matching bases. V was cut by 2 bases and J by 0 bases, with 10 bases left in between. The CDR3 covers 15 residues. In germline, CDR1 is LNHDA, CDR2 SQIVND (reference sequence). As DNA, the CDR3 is TGTGCCAGTAGTATAATGAAAGGGGTGAACACTGAAGCTTTCTTT. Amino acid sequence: CASSIMKGVNTEAFF.

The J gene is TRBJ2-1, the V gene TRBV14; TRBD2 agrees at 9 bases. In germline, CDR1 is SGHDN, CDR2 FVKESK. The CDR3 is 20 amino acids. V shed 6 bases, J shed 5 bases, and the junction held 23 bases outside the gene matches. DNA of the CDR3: TGTGCCAGCAGGGGGGCTAGCGGGGCAATCAGAACGACCGCGAACAATGAGCAGTTCTTC. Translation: CASRGASGAIRTTANNEQFF.

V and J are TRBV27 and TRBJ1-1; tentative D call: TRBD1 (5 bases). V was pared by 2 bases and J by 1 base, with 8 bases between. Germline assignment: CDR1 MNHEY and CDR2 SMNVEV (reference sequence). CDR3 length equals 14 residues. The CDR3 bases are TGTGCCAGCAGTTTAATCGGGGGGAACACTGAAGCTTTCTTT. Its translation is CASSLIGGNTEAFF.

The CDR3 DNA sequence: TGTGCCAGCAGTGAACCCTACACAGGTAGGGGCGGCTACACCTTC. Protein product: CASSEPYTGRGGYTF. The chain recombines TRBV6-4 with TRBJ1-2; a possible D gene is TRBD1 (5 bases). V was trimmed by 3 bases and J by 8 bases, leaving 19 bases between them. Germline CDR1 is MRHNA and CDR2 is SNTAGT. CDR3 length equals 15 residues.

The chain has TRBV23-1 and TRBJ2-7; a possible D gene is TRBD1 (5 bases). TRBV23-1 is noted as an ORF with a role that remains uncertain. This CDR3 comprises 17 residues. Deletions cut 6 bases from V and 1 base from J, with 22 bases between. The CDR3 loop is CASSPLGGQGTSYEQYF. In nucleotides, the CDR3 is TGCGCCAGCAGCCCCCTGGGTGGTCAGGGAACATCCTACGAGCAGTACTTC.

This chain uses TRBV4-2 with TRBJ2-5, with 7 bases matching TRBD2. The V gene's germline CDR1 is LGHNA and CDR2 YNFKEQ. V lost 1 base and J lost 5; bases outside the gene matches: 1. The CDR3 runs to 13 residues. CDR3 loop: CASSQATSETQYF. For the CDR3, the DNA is TGTGCCAGCAGCCAAGCGACTAGCGAGACCCAGTACTTC.